This record covers a single T cell receptor (beta chain). As handled by the study authors: Reference gene primer amplification gave nucleated cell count estimates. Sequencing used immunoSEQ multiplex PCR; TCRdb keeps in-frame clones, though not all of them. That table supplies the V and J calls and clone size; D and trimming were determined from the DNA. The sample lists some 270,000 clones; approximately 92% were seen once. This sample was included in a study of blood T cell repertoires in COVID-19. Study details: Some COVID-19 samples were acute and others convalescent; all came from the United States, Italy and Spain. Sample material is recorded as cDNA or gDNA derived from T cells, B-cell-depleted T cells, or PBMCs.

The V and J ends lost 2 bases and 8 bases, in that order; junction bases with no gene match: 8. Germline CDR1 SGHNT, CDR2 YYREEE (reference sequence). This CDR3 spans 16 amino acids. The rearrangement uses TRBV5-4 and TRBJ2-2, with 11 bases aligning to TRBD2. The TCR sequence derives from a woman aged 40 to 50 who had recovered from COVID-19. Sequenced material: peripheral blood. This chain's CDR3 is CASSLLAGDGGGELFF. CDR3 nucleotides: TGTGCCAGCAGCTTACTAGCGGGAGATGGGGGAGGGGAGCTGTTTTTT.